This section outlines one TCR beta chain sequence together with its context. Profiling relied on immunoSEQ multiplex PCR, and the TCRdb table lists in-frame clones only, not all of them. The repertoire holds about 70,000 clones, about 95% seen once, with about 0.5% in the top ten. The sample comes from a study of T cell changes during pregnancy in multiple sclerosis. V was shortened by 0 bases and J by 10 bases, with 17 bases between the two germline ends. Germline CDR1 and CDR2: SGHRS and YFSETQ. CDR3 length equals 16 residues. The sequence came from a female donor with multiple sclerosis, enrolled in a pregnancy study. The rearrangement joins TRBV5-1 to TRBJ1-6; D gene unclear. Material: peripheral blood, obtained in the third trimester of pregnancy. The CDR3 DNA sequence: TGCGCCAGCAGCTTGGTTCCGGGTGGAATAGGATCACCCCTCCACTTT. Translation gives CASSLVPGGIGSPLHF.